This T cell receptor (beta chain) emerged from a study of graft-versus-host responses after intestinal transplantation. About the research overall: As for transplant type, recipients had multivisceral, liver-intestinal, or isolated intestinal grafts. Once they had received anti-thymocyte globulin induction, all recipients took tacrolimus and steroids for three to four years. Study-wide findings and caveats: Patients who carried graft-donor T cell macrochimerism also had high graft-versus-host to host-versus-graft clonal ratios in their allografts. Recipient-marrow GvH clones were detected, some having first appeared in ileum or blood.

Germline CDR1 reads SNHLY; CDR2 reads FYNNEI. This CDR3 region has 14 residues. Trimming cost V 2 bases and J 3 bases, with 11 bases left between them. Sequencing was performed with immunoSEQ multiplex PCR; in TCRdb, only in-frame clones are kept and a portion is missing. The data contain some 90,000 clones, approximately 78% of them singletons. As regards this clone: Its antigen is unknown.

The V and J genes are TRBV2 and TRBJ2-7; a possible D gene is TRBD2 (5 bases). The source was unstimulated CD4+ T cells sorted from spleen or lymph node cells, collected before intestinal transplant. This clonotype originated in a human donor who received an intestinal transplant. CDR3 sequence (DNA): TGTGCCAGCAGTGAACTCGGGATAGTCTACGAGCAGTACTTC. It is translated as CASSELGIVYEQYF.